The rows below give T cell receptor beta chains drawn from one sample of a study of metastatic and nonmetastatic thyroid tumors. TCRdb reprocessed the PCR reads using MiXCR. The sample holds about 16,000 clones, around 25% seen once. The sample taken for sequencing was adjacent normal tissue. Source of these receptors: a female donor with papillary thyroid cancer or a benign thyroid nodule (not recorded which). Some clones in this sample may be carry-over from other donors' samples. Each CDR3 is given with its conserved first and last residue. A D gene is named only where the DNA matches it firmly. Size values are once, few and many counts, or a class for expanded clones, and some rows have none.

j_call d_call clone_size v_call cdr3_nt cdr3_aa
TRBJ2-1 NA few TRBV24-1 TGTGCCACCAAGGCGGAGGGCCGAAATGAGCAGTTCTTC CATKAEGRNEQFF
TRBJ2-7 NA medium-sized TRBV7-8 TGTGCCAGCAGCTTTTACGGGACCACCTCCTACGAGCAGTACTTC CASSFYGTTSYEQYF
TRBJ2-7 TRBD2 NA TRBV28 TGTGCCAGCAGTCAGCAAGCGGGAGATGTCTACGAGCAGTACTTC CASSQQAGDVYEQYF
TRBJ1-2 NA NA TRBV11-1 TGTGCCAGCAGCTTAAGTTTGGTTCAGGCCTCCTACGGCTACACCTTC CASSLSLVQASYGYTF
TRBJ1-5 NA many TRBV6-5 TGTGCCAGCAGTTACCGGTATAGCAATCAGCCCCAGCATTTT CASSYRYSNQPQHF
TRBJ1-5 TRBD1 NA TRBV4-1 TGCGCCAGCAGCCAAGATGGGACAGGGGGCGTTCAGCCCCAGCATTTT CASSQDGTGGVQPQHF
TRBJ2-2 TRBD2 NA TRBV6-2/TRBV6-3 TGTGCCAGCAGCCCCAGGCGGGGGTTAGAGGGCACCGGGGAGCTGTTTTTT CASSPRRGLEGTGELFF
TRBJ2-7 TRBD2 NA TRBV20-1 TGCAGTGCTCCCGGGCTAGCGGGCATGTCCTACGAGCAGTACTTC CSAPGLAGMSYEQYF
TRBJ2-1 NA NA TRBV6-5 TGTGCCAGCAGTTACTCCTTTCAGGGTGAGCAGTTCTTC CASSYSFQGEQFF
TRBJ2-7 NA medium-sized TRBV5-5 TGTGCCAGCAGCTACAGGGTCTCCTACGAGCAGTACTTC CASSYRVSYEQYF
TRBJ1-2 NA few TRBV10-3 TGTGCCATCAGTGAGCCCCCCGGGACTAGTGGCTACACCTTC CAISEPPGTSGYTF
TRBJ2-1 NA NA TRBV28 TGTGCCAGCAGTTCTAGACTGGCGGGCTACAATGAGCAGTTCTTC CASSSRLAGYNEQFF
TRBJ2-1 TRBD2 NA TRBV12-3/TRBV12-4 TGTGCCAGCAGTCCCGGACTAGCGGCCTACAATGAGCAGTTCTTC CASSPGLAAYNEQFF
TRBJ2-3 TRBD1 few TRBV5-6 TGTGCCAGCAGCCTAAAGGGACAGGGGATGAGGGATACGCAGTATTTT CASSLKGQGMRDTQYF
TRBJ1-1 NA NA TRBV19 TGTGCCAGTACATACATCCTCGGGGGGGGAGTCAACACTGAAGCTTTCTTT CASTYILGGGVNTEAFF
TRBJ2-3 NA once TRBV4-1 TGCGCCAGCAGCCAAGCTACTAGCACAGATACGCAGTATTTT CASSQATSTDTQYF
TRBJ2-1 NA NA TRBV11-3 TGTGCCAGCAGCTTAGTCCCAGATGAGCAGTTCTTC CASSLVPDEQFF
TRBJ2-3 NA NA TRBV5-5 TGTGCCAGCAGCTTGAGGGAGCGCCTCACAGATACGCAGTATTTT CASSLRERLTDTQYF
TRBJ2-7 NA few TRBV6-1 TGTGCCAGCAGACCCCGGCCCAGTAGCTACGAGCAGTACTTC CASRPRPSSYEQYF
TRBJ2-7 NA NA TRBV30 TGTGCCTGGAGAACGGACCGCAGCTCCTACGAGCAGTACTTC CAWRTDRSSYEQYF
TRBJ1-6 TRBD1 few TRBV11-1 TGTGCCAGCAGCTCCGGACAGGGGTTCTATAATTCACCCCTCCACTTT CASSSGQGFYNSPLHF
TRBJ2-7 NA medium-sized TRBV2 TGTGCCAGCAGTGTAAGGGAACCCTACGAGCAGTACTTC CASSVREPYEQYF
TRBJ1-1 NA NA TRBV6-1 TGTGCCAGCAGTCAACCCTGGACGGCTGAAGCTTTCTTT CASSQPWTAEAFF
TRBJ2-7 TRBD1 NA TRBV7-3 TGTGCCAGCAGCCGAACAGGGGGCGTCCATCCCTACGAGCAGTACTTC CASSRTGGVHPYEQYF
TRBJ2-7 NA few TRBV10-3 TGTGCCATCAGTGAGTCGTCTGAGTACGAGCAGTACTTC CAISESSEYEQYF
TRBJ2-2 TRBD1 NA TRBV24-1 TGTGCCACCAGTGATTTTAGGACAGGGCAGACGACCGGGGAGCTGTTTTTT CATSDFRTGQTTGELFF
TRBJ1-4 NA NA TRBV6-2/TRBV6-3 TGTGCCAGCAGTTACCCCGAGGACCGCGATGAAAAACTGTTTTTT CASSYPEDRDEKLFF
TRBJ2-7 TRBD2 medium-sized TRBV6-1 TGTGCCAGCAGTTGGATAGCGGGAGGGGGCTACGAGCAGTACTTC CASSWIAGGGYEQYF
TRBJ2-5 NA few TRBV6-1 TGTGCCAGCAGAACATTACCGGGGTTTGTGGATACCCAGTACTTC CASRTLPGFVDTQYF
TRBJ1-3 TRBD1 NA TRBV11-3 TGTGCCAGCAGAAACAGGGGGCCGGGAAACACCATATATTTT CASRNRGPGNTIYF
TRBJ2-7 TRBD2 few TRBV11-2 TGTGCCAGCAGCTTAGTTGGGCTAGCGGTGGACTACGAGCAGTACTTC CASSLVGLAVDYEQYF
TRBJ1-1 TRBD1 few TRBV20-1 TGCAGTACTGGACAGGGCGGACGCGCTGAAGCTTTCTTT CSTGQGGRAEAFF
TRBJ2-5 NA many TRBV29-1 TGCAGCGTCGCCCGGGACCCCCAAGGGGAGACCCAGTACTTC CSVARDPQGETQYF
TRBJ2-2 NA NA TRBV4-1 TGCGCCAGCAGCCCCAGGTCAGGGGGGGAATGGACCGGGGAGCTGTTTTTT CASSPRSGGEWTGELFF
TRBJ1-2 NA few TRBV10-3 TGTGCCATCAGTGGGACTAACAGGGATGGCTACACCTTC CAISGTNRDGYTF
TRBJ2-7 NA few TRBV27 TGTGCCAGTGGGCCCTTCAAATCCTACGAGCAGTACTTC CASGPFKSYEQYF
TRBJ1-5 NA few TRBV6-2/TRBV6-3 TGTGCCAGCAGTCGGGACCTGGGGCAGCCCCAGCATTTT CASSRDLGQPQHF
TRBJ2-7 NA few TRBV6-1 TGTGCCAGCAGCATGACCTCAAGTCTTTACGAGCAGTACTTC CASSMTSSLYEQYF
TRBJ1-6 TRBD1 NA TRBV30 TGTGCCTGGAGGGGGGACCCGGGACAGGAGAATTCACCCCTCCACTTT CAWRGDPGQENSPLHF
TRBJ2-7 NA NA TRBV10-3 TGTGCCATCAGTGAGAGGGACGAGCAGTACTTC CAISERDEQYF
TRBJ1-4 TRBD1 few TRBV6-1 TGTGCCAGCAGACTTACAGGGGCTGGTGGTGAAAAACTGTTTTTT CASRLTGAGGEKLFF
TRBJ1-2 NA NA TRBV28 TGTGCCAGCAGTTTATCGTTGGCCTCCCGGGACACCTTC CASSLSLASRDTF
TRBJ1-6 NA few TRBV6-2/TRBV6-3 TGTGCCAGCAATACGGTCGATAATTCACCCCTCCACTTT CASNTVDNSPLHF
TRBJ1-2 TRBD1 few TRBV28 TGTGCCAGCAGTTCGGACAGGAAAATCTATGGCTACACCTTC CASSSDRKIYGYTF
TRBJ1-1 NA NA TRBV6-1 TGTGCCAGCAGGAGGACGGTGAACACTGAAGCTTTCTTT CASRRTVNTEAFF